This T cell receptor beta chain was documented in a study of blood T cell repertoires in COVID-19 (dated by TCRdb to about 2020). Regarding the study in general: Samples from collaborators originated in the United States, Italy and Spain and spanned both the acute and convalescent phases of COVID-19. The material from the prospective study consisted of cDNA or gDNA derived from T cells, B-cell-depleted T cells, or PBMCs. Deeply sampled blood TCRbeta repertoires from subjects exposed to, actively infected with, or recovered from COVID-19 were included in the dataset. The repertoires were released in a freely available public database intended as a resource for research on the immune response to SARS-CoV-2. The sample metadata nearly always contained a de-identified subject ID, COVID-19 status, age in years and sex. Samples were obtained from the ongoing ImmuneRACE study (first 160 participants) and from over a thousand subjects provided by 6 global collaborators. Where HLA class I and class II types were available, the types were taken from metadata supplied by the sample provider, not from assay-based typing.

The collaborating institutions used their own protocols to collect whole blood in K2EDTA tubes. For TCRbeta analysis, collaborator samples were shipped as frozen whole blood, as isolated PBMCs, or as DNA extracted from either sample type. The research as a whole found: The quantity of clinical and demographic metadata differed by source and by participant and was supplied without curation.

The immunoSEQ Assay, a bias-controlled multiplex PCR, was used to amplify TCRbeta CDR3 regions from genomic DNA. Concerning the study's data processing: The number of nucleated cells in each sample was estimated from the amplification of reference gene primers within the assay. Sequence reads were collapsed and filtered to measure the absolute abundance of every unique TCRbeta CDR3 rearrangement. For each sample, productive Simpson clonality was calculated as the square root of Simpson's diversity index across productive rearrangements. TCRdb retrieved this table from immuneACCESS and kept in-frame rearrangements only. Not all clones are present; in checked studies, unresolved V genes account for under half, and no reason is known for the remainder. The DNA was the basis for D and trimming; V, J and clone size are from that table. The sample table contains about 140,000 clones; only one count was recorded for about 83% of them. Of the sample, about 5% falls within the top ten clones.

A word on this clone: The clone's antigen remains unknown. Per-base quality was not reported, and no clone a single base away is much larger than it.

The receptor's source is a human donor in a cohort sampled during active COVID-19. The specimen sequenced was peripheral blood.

The nucleotide sequence is TGTGCCAGCAGCGTAGCGACAGGGGCGCGGGGCTACACCTTC. Protein translation: CASSVATGARGYTF. The sequence is built from TRBV9 and TRBJ1-2, with 8 bases aligning to TRBD1. CDR1 SGDLS and CDR2 YYNGEE are derived from the germline V gene. From V the trimming removes 0 bases and from J it removes 8 bases, while the gene matches leave 6 bases of the junction unaccounted for. The CDR3 contains 14 residues, cysteine and phenylalanine counted. The sequence is cut down to CDR3 DNA, 42 bases in frame from base 1.